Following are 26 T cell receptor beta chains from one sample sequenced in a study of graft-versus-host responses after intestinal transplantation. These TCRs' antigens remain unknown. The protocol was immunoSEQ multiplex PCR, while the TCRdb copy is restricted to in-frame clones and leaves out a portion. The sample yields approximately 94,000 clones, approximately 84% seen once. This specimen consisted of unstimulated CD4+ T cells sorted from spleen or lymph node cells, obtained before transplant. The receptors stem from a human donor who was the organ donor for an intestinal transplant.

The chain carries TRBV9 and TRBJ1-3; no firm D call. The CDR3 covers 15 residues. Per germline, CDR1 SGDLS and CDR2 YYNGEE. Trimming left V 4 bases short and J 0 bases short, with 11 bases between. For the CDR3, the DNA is TGTGCCAGCAGCCCCGGTGCGCACTCTGGAAACACCATATATTTT. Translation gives CASSPGAHSGNTIYF.

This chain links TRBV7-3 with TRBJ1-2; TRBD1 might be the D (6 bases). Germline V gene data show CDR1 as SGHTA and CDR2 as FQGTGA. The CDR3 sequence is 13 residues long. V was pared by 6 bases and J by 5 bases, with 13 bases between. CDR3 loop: CASSFGQTYGYTF. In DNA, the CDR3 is TGTGCCAGCAGTTTCGGACAGACTTATGGCTACACCTTC.

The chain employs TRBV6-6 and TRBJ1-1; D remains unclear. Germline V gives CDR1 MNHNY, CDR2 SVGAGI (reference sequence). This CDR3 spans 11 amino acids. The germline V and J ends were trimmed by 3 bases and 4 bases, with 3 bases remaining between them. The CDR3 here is CASSYPTEAFF. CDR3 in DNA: TGTGCCAGCAGTTATCCCACTGAAGCTTTCTTT.

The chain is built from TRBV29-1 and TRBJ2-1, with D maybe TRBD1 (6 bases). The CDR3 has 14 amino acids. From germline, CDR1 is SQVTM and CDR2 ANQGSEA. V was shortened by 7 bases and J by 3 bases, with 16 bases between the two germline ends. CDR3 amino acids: CSATPQGDYNEQFF. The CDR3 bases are TGCAGCGCCACACCACAGGGTGACTACAATGAGCAGTTCTTC.

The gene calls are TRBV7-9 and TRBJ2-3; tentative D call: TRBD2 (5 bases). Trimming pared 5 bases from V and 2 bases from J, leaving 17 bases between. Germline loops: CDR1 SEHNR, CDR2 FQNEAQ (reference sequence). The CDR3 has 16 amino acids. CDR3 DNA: TGTGCCAGCAGCCCGCGGGTCCGGACCTCCACAGATACGCAGTATTTT. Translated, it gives CASSPRVRTSTDTQYF.

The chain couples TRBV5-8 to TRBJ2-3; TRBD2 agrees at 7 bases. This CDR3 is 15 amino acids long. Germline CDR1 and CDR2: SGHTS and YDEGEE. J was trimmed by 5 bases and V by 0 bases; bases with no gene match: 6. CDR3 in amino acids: CASSLGHGRRDTQYF. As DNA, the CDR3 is TGTGCCAGCAGCTTGGGACACGGGAGGAGAGATACGCAGTATTTT.

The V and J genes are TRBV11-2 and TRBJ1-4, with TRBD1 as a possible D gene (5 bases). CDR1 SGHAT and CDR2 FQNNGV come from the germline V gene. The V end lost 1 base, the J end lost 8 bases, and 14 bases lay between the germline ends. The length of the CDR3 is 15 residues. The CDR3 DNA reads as TGTGCCAGCAGCTTAGGAGGGGTGGTAAGGGAAAAACTGTTTTTT. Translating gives CASSLGGVVREKLFF.

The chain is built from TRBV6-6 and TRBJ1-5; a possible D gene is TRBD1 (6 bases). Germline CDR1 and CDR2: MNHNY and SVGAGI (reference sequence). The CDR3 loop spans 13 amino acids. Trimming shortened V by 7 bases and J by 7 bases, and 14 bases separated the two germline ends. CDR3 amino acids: CASTSGDSQPQHF. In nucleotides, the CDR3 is TGTGCCAGCACGTCAGGGGATTCCCAGCCCCAGCATTTT.

In nucleotides, the CDR3 is TGTGCCAGCAGCCCCGGCGGGACGAAAGAGACCCAGTACTTC. It specifies CASSPGGTKETQYF. The rearrangement joins TRBV7-9 to TRBJ2-5; TRBD2 is a possible D gene (6 bases). Trimming took 5 bases from V and 3 from J, leaving 13 bases between them. Germline-derived CDR1 and CDR2 are SEHNR and FQNEAQ (reference sequence). CDR3 size: 14 residues. Full variable domain (missing parts from reference TRBV7-9 and TRBJ2-5): DTGVSQNPRHKITKRGQNVTFRCDPISEHNRLYWYRQTLGQGPEFLTYFQNEAQLEKSRLLSDRFSAERPKGSFSTLEIQRTEQGDSAMYLCASSPGGTKETQYFGPGTRLLVL.

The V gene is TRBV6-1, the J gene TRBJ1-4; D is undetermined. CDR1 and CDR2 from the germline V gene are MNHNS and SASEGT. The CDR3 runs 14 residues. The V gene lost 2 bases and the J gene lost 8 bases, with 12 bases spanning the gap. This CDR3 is CASSEIRGNEKLFF. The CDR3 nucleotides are TGTGCCAGCAGTGAAATAAGAGGAAACGAAAAACTGTTTTTT.

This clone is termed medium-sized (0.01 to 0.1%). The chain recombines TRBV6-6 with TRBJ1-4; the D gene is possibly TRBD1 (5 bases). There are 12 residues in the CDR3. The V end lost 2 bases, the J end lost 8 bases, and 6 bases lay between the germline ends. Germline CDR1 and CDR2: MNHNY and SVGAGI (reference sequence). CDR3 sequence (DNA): TGTGCCAGCAGTTACAGGGACGAAAAACTGTTTTTT. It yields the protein CASSYRDEKLFF.

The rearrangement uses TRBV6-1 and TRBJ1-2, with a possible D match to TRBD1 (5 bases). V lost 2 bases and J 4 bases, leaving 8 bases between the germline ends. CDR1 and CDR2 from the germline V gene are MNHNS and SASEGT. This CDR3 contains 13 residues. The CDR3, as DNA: TGTGCCAGCAGTGAAACTGGGGGCTATGGCTACACCTTC. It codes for CASSETGGYGYTF.

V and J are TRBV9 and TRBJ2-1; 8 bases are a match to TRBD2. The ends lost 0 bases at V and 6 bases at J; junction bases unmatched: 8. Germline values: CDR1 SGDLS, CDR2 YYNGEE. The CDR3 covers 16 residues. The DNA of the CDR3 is TGTGCCAGCAGCGTAGACGGCGGGAGGAAGGGCAATGAGCAGTTCTTC. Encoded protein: CASSVDGGRKGNEQFF.

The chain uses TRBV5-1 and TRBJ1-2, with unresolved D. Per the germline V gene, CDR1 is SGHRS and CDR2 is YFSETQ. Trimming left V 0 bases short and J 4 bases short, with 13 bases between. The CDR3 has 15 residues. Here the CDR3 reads CASSLALDTSYGYTF. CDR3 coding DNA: TGCGCCAGCAGCTTGGCCTTGGATACCAGCTATGGCTACACCTTC.

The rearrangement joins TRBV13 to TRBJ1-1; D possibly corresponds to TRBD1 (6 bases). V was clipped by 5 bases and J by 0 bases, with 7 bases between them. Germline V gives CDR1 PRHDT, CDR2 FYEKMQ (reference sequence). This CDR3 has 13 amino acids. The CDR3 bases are TGTGCCAGCAGCAAGGGGGTGAACACTGAAGCTTTCTTT. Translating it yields CASSKGVNTEAFF.

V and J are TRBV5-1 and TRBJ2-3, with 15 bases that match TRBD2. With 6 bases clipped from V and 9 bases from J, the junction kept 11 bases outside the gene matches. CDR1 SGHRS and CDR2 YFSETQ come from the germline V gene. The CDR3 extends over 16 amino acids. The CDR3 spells CASTPGLAGGPGTQYF. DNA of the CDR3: TGCGCCAGCACCCCGGGACTAGCGGGGGGCCCGGGAACGCAGTATTTT.

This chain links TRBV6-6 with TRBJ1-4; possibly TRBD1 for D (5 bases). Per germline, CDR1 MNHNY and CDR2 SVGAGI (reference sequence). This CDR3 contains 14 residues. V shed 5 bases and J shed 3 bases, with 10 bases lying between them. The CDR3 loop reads CASSHRSPNEKLFF. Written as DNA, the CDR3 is TGTGCCAGCAGTCACAGGTCACCTAATGAAAAACTGTTTTTT.

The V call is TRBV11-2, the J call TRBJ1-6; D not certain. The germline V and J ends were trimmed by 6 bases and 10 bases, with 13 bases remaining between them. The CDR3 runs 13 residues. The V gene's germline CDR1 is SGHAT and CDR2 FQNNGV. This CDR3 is CASRQEDLSPLHF. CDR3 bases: TGTGCCAGCAGGCAGGAGGACCTATCACCCCTCCACTTT.

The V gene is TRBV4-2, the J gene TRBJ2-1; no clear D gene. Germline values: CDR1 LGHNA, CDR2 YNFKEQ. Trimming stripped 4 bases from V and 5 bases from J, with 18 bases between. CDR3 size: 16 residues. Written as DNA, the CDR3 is TGTGCCAGCAGCCCCGGGTTTTTGGGTCCTGACAATGAGCAGTTCTTC. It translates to CASSPGFLGPDNEQFF.

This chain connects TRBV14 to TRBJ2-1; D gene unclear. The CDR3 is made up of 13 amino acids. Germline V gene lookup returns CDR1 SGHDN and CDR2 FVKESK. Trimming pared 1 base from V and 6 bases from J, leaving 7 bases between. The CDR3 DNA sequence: TGTGCCAGCAGCCAAGTGTTAAGCAATGAGCAGTTCTTC. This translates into CASSQVLSNEQFF.

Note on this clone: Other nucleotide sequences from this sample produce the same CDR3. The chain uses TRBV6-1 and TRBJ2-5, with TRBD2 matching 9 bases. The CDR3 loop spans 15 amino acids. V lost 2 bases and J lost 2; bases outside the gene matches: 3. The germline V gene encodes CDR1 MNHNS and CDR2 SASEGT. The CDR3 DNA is TGTGCCAGCAGTGAATTGGCGGGGGGGCAAGAGACCCAGTACTTC. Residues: CASSELAGGQETQYF.

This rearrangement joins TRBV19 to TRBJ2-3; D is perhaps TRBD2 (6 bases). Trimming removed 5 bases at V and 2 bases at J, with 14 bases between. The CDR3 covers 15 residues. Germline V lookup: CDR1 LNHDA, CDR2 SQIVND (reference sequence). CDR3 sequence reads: CASSLGRGYTDTQYF. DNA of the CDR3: TGTGCCAGTAGTCTTGGGCGGGGATACACAGATACGCAGTATTTT.

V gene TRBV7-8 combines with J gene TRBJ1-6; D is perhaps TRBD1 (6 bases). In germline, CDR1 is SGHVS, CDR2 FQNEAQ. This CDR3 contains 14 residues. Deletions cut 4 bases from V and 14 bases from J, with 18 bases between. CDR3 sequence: CASSSWAGDGALHF. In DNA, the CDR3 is TGTGCCAGCAGCTCGTGGGCAGGGGACGGAGCCCTCCACTTT.

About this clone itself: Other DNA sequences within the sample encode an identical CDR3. CDR3 sequence: CASSLGGGEKLFF. The CDR3 nucleotides are TGTGCCAGCAGTTTAGGGGGAGGGGAAAAACTGTTTTTT. The chain is built from TRBV28 and TRBJ1-4; possible D gene TRBD1, 5 bases. Germline CDR1 MDHEN, CDR2 SYDVKM. The V end lost 2 bases, the J end lost 8 bases, and 9 bases lay between the germline ends. The CDR3 runs 13 residues.

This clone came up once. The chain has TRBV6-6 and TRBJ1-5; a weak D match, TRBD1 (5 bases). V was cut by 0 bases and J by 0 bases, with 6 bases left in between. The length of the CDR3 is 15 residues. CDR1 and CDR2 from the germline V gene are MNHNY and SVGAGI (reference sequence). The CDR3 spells CASSYSGDSNQPQHF. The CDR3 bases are TGTGCCAGCAGTTACTCGGGGGATAGCAATCAGCCCCAGCATTTT.

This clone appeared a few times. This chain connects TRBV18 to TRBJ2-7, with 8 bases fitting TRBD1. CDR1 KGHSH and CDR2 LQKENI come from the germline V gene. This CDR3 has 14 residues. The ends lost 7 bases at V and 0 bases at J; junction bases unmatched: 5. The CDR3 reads CASLQGEVSYEQYF. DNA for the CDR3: TGTGCCAGCTTACAGGGGGAAGTCTCCTACGAGCAGTACTTC.